These T cell receptor beta chains were read from a single sample in a study of vaccination and CD4 T cells after COVID-19. A single record per CDR3 protein comes from TCRdb applying MiXCR to the PCR reads. The table has more than 13,000 distinct CDR3 sequences, around a fifth seen once. Their cognate antigens are unknown. The sequencing input was cultured CD4+ T cells from blood. All receptors come from a human donor with COVID-19. The CDR3 runs from the conserved cysteine through the conserved F or W. The order of the fields is D gene, CDR3 length, V gene, J gene, clone size, CDR3 protein, CDR3 DNA. A D gene is named only where the DNA matches it firmly. Size values are once, few and many counts, or a class for expanded clones, and some rows have none.

d_gene: -; len: 15; v_gene: TRBV15; j_gene: TRBJ1-2; abundance: medium-sized; CDR3aa: CATSRGGKTNYGYTF; CDR3nt: TGTGCCACCAGCAGGGGAGGGAAAACTAACTATGGCTACACCTTC
d_gene: -; len: 16; v_gene: TRBV21-1; j_gene: TRBJ1-1; abundance: medium-sized; CDR3aa: CASSAARQPSFTEAFF; CDR3nt: TGTGCCAGCAGCGCAGCTCGACAGCCGTCGTTCACTGAAGCTTTCTTT
d_gene: -; len: 13; v_gene: TRBV20-1; j_gene: TRBJ2-1; abundance: -; CDR3aa: CSARPSSYNEQFF; CDR3nt: TGCAGTGCTAGACCGAGCTCCTACAATGAGCAGTTCTTC
d_gene: TRBD1; len: 15; v_gene: TRBV20-1; j_gene: TRBJ2-5; abundance: few; CDR3aa: CSASSTGTAQETQYF; CDR3nt: TGCAGTGCCAGTTCGACCGGGACAGCACAAGAGACCCAGTACTTC
d_gene: -; len: 13; v_gene: TRBV5-4; j_gene: TRBJ1-2; abundance: few; CDR3aa: CASSFRTSYGYTF; CDR3nt: TGTGCCAGCAGCTTCCGGACCTCCTATGGCTACACCTTC
d_gene: -; len: 14; v_gene: TRBV6-5; j_gene: TRBJ1-2; abundance: medium-sized; CDR3aa: CASSSSSANYGYTF; CDR3nt: TGTGCCAGCAGTTCGAGCAGTGCTAACTATGGCTACACCTTC
d_gene: TRBD2; len: 15; v_gene: TRBV11-3; j_gene: TRBJ2-2; abundance: -; CDR3aa: CASSSSGVIAGELFF; CDR3nt: TGTGCCAGCAGCTCTAGCGGGGTAATCGCCGGGGAGCTGTTTTTT
d_gene: -; len: 14; v_gene: TRBV20-1; j_gene: TRBJ2-5; abundance: few; CDR3aa: CSARRGELQETQYF; CDR3nt: TGCAGTGCTAGGAGGGGGGAACTCCAAGAGACCCAGTACTTC
d_gene: -; len: 15; v_gene: TRBV20-1; j_gene: TRBJ1-5; abundance: -; CDR3aa: CSARDIVYSNQPQHF; CDR3nt: TGCAGTGCTAGAGATATAGTGTATAGCAATCAGCCCCAGCATTTT
d_gene: TRBD2; len: 14; v_gene: TRBV19; j_gene: TRBJ2-1; abundance: -; CDR3aa: CASSSASGLNEQFF; CDR3nt: TGTGCCAGTAGTTCGGCTAGCGGGTTGAATGAGCAGTTCTTC
d_gene: -; len: 16; v_gene: TRBV20-1; j_gene: TRBJ1-5; abundance: few; CDR3aa: CSARDYDRPINQPQHF; CDR3nt: TGCAGTGCTAGAGACTATGACAGGCCCATCAATCAGCCCCAGCATTTT
d_gene: TRBD2; len: 16; v_gene: TRBV7-2; j_gene: TRBJ2-3; abundance: few; CDR3aa: CASSSGTSGGPDTQYF; CDR3nt: TGTGCCAGCAGCTCGGGGACTAGCGGGGGGCCAGATACGCAGTATTTT
d_gene: TRBD2; len: 17; v_gene: TRBV4-1; j_gene: TRBJ2-3; abundance: few; CDR3aa: CASIPRRGDSSTDTQYF; CDR3nt: TGCGCCAGCATCCCTCGGCGGGGGGACTCTTCCACAGATACGCAGTATTTT
d_gene: -; len: 13; v_gene: TRBV28; j_gene: TRBJ2-5; abundance: -; CDR3aa: CASSFSVGETQYF; CDR3nt: TGTGCCAGCAGTTTTTCGGTTGGGGAGACCCAGTACTTC
d_gene: TRBD2; len: 18; v_gene: TRBV5-1; j_gene: TRBJ2-1; abundance: -; CDR3aa: CASSFIGLAGGFYNEQFF; CDR3nt: TGCGCCAGCAGCTTCATCGGACTAGCGGGGGGGTTCTACAATGAGCAGTTCTTC
d_gene: -; len: 14; v_gene: TRBV12-3/TRBV12-4; j_gene: TRBJ1-5; abundance: -; CDR3aa: CASSPDSYNQPQHF; CDR3nt: TGTGCCAGCAGCCCCGACAGCTATAATCAGCCCCAGCATTTT
d_gene: -; len: 15; v_gene: TRBV6-1; j_gene: TRBJ2-6; abundance: few; CDR3aa: CASRPGGGGANVLTF; CDR3nt: TGTGCCAGCAGACCTGGAGGGGGGGGGGCCAACGTCCTGACTTTC
d_gene: -; len: 12; v_gene: TRBV11-2; j_gene: TRBJ2-7; abundance: -; CDR3aa: CASSPQGREQYF; CDR3nt: TGTGCCAGCAGTCCGCAGGGACGCGAGCAGTACTTC
d_gene: -; len: 15; v_gene: TRBV6-1; j_gene: TRBJ1-2; abundance: medium-sized; CDR3aa: CASSEVNGGIYGYTF; CDR3nt: TGTGCCAGCAGTGAGGTGAACGGGGGGATATATGGCTACACCTTC
d_gene: -; len: 16; v_gene: TRBV4-1; j_gene: TRBJ1-5; abundance: medium-sized; CDR3aa: CASSQEWARGGQPQHF; CDR3nt: TGCGCCAGCAGCCAAGAGTGGGCCAGGGGAGGACAGCCCCAGCATTTT
d_gene: -; len: 14; v_gene: TRBV27; j_gene: TRBJ1-1; abundance: few; CDR3aa: CASSLFSGNTEAFF; CDR3nt: TGTGCCAGCAGTTTATTTTCCGGAAACACTGAAGCTTTCTTT
d_gene: -; len: 14; v_gene: TRBV9; j_gene: TRBJ2-5; abundance: -; CDR3aa: CASSQDVAGETQYF; CDR3nt: TGTGCCAGCAGCCAGGACGTCGCGGGGGAGACCCAGTACTTC
d_gene: -; len: 18; v_gene: TRBV7-9; j_gene: TRBJ1-5; abundance: -; CDR3aa: CASSLRDNQQLSNPPQHF; CDR3nt: TGTGCCAGCAGCTTAAGGGACAACCAACAACTTAGCAATCCGCCCCAGCATTTT
d_gene: TRBD2; len: 16; v_gene: TRBV20-1; j_gene: TRBJ2-1; abundance: -; CDR3aa: CSARSGTSGGANEQFF; CDR3nt: TGCAGTGCTAGATCAGGGACTAGCGGGGGGGCTAATGAGCAGTTCTTC
d_gene: -; len: 15; v_gene: TRBV28; j_gene: TRBJ1-4; abundance: -; CDR3aa: CASSLNAGMSEKLFF; CDR3nt: TGTGCCAGCAGTTTAAATGCGGGGATGAGTGAAAAACTGTTTTTT
d_gene: -; len: 16; v_gene: TRBV12-3/TRBV12-4; j_gene: TRBJ2-3; abundance: -; CDR3aa: CASSLRVDPFTDTQYF; CDR3nt: TGTGCCAGCAGTTTAAGGGTGGACCCTTTTACAGATACGCAGTATTTT
d_gene: -; len: 14; v_gene: TRBV7-8; j_gene: TRBJ2-2; abundance: -; CDR3aa: CASSHGQNTGELFF; CDR3nt: TGTGCCAGCAGCCACGGGCAGAACACCGGGGAGCTGTTTTTT
d_gene: -; len: 13; v_gene: TRBV2; j_gene: TRBJ1-5; abundance: few; CDR3aa: CASRSNGNQPQHF; CDR3nt: TGTGCCAGCAGGAGTAACGGCAATCAGCCCCAGCATTTT
d_gene: TRBD2; len: 13; v_gene: TRBV6-1; j_gene: TRBJ2-7; abundance: few; CDR3aa: CASGLAGAGEQYF; CDR3nt: TGTGCCAGCGGACTAGCGGGGGCTGGCGAGCAGTACTTC
d_gene: TRBD1; len: 16; v_gene: TRBV6-1; j_gene: TRBJ1-3; abundance: few; CDR3aa: CASSYQGVSSGNTIYF; CDR3nt: TGTGCCAGCAGCTATCAGGGGGTTAGCTCTGGAAACACCATATATTTT
d_gene: -; len: 13; v_gene: TRBV6-1; j_gene: TRBJ1-1; abundance: -; CDR3aa: CASRRLGNTEAFF; CDR3nt: TGTGCCAGCAGAAGACTAGGGAACACTGAAGCTTTCTTT
d_gene: -; len: 16; v_gene: TRBV4-1; j_gene: TRBJ2-2; abundance: -; CDR3aa: CASSQDLSHHTGELFF; CDR3nt: TGCGCCAGCAGCCAAGATCTATCACATCACACCGGGGAGCTGTTTTTT
d_gene: -; len: 13; v_gene: TRBV20-1; j_gene: TRBJ1-4; abundance: few; CDR3aa: CSARHSRNEKLFF; CDR3nt: TGCAGTGCTAGACACTCCAGAAATGAAAAACTGTTTTTT
d_gene: TRBD2; len: 18; v_gene: TRBV7-6; j_gene: TRBJ2-5; abundance: -; CDR3aa: CASSPPTSGGQRKETQYF; CDR3nt: TGTGCCAGCAGCCCGCCGACTAGCGGGGGGCAAAGGAAAGAGACCCAGTACTTC
d_gene: -; len: 12; v_gene: TRBV4-1; j_gene: TRBJ2-3; abundance: -; CDR3aa: CASSLGGGTQYF; CDR3nt: TGCGCCAGCAGCCTCGGGGGAGGTACGCAGTATTTT
d_gene: -; len: 16; v_gene: TRBV7-6; j_gene: TRBJ2-2; abundance: few; CDR3aa: CASSLGSFANTGELFF; CDR3nt: TGTGCCAGCAGCTTAGGGTCCTTCGCGAACACCGGGGAGCTGTTTTTT
d_gene: -; len: 14; v_gene: TRBV6-5; j_gene: TRBJ1-1; abundance: -; CDR3aa: CASSYRIMNTEAFF; CDR3nt: TGTGCCAGCAGTTACAGAATCATGAACACTGAAGCTTTCTTT
d_gene: -; len: 13; v_gene: TRBV30; j_gene: TRBJ2-5; abundance: few; CDR3aa: CAWSGGVQETQYF; CDR3nt: TGTGCCTGGAGTGGGGGGGTCCAAGAGACCCAGTACTTC
d_gene: -; len: 13; v_gene: TRBV7-2; j_gene: TRBJ1-6; abundance: few; CDR3aa: CASSLIENSPLHF; CDR3nt: TGTGCCAGCAGCTTAATTGAGAATTCACCCCTCCACTTT
d_gene: TRBD1; len: 16; v_gene: TRBV9; j_gene: TRBJ2-5; abundance: -; CDR3aa: CASTKTGQGARETQYF; CDR3nt: TGTGCCAGCACCAAAACCGGACAGGGGGCGCGGGAGACCCAGTACTTC
d_gene: TRBD1; len: 18; v_gene: TRBV6-9; j_gene: TRBJ2-7; abundance: -; CDR3aa: CASSNRGTQGESAYEQYF; CDR3nt: TGTGCCAGCAGCAACAGGGGGACTCAGGGAGAAAGTGCCTACGAGCAGTACTTC
d_gene: TRBD1; len: 14; v_gene: TRBV6-1; j_gene: TRBJ2-2; abundance: medium-sized; CDR3aa: CATTGQGAAGELFF; CDR3nt: TGTGCCACCACGGGGCAGGGGGCTGCCGGGGAGCTGTTTTTT
d_gene: -; len: 11; v_gene: TRBV6-1; j_gene: TRBJ1-5; abundance: -; CDR3aa: CATGFRWPQHF; CDR3nt: TGTGCCACGGGGTTTCGGTGGCCCCAGCATTTT
d_gene: -; len: 15; v_gene: TRBV24-1; j_gene: TRBJ2-5; abundance: -; CDR3aa: CATQRGGKYQETQYF; CDR3nt: TGTGCCACCCAACGAGGGGGGAAGTACCAAGAGACCCAGTACTTC
d_gene: -; len: 13; v_gene: TRBV15; j_gene: TRBJ1-1; abundance: few; CDR3aa: CATSRDMGTEAFF; CDR3nt: TGTGCCACCAGCAGAGATATGGGCACTGAAGCTTTCTTT
d_gene: TRBD2; len: 15; v_gene: TRBV6-2/TRBV6-3; j_gene: TRBJ2-1; abundance: -; CDR3aa: CASRLSGGAYNEQFF; CDR3nt: TGTGCCAGCAGACTAAGCGGGGGGGCCTACAATGAGCAGTTCTTC